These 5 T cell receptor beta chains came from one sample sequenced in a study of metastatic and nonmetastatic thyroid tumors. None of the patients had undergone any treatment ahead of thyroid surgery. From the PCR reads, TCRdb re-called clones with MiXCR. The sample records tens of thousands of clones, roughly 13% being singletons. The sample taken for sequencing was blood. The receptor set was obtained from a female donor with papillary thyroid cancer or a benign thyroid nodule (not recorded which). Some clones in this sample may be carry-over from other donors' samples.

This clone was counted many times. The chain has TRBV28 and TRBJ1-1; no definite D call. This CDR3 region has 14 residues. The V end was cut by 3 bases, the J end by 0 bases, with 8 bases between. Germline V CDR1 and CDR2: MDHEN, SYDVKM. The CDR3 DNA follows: TGTGCCAGCAGTTTCCCGGGCATGAACACTGAAGCTTTCTTT. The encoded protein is CASSFPGMNTEAFF.

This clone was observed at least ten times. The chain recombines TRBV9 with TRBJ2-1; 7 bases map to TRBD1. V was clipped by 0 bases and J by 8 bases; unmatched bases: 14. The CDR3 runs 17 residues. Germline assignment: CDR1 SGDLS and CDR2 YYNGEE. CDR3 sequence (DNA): TGTGCCAGCAGCGTAGCTACATTGGGCAGGGGGAGCGATGAGCAGTTCTTC. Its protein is CASSVATLGRGSDEQFF.

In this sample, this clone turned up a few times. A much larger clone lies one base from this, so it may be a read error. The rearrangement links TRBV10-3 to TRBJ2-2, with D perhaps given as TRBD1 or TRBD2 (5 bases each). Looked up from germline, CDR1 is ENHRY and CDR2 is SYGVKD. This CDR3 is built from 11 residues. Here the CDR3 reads CSSGTIGELFF. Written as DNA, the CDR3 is TGTTCCTCGGGGACGATCGGGGAGCTGTTTTTT.

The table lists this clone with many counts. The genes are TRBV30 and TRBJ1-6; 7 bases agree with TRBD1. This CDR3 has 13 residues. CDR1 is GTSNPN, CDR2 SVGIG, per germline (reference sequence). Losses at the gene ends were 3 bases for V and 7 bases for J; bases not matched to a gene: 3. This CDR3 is CAWRLTGNSPLHF. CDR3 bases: TGTGCCTGGAGGCTGACAGGGAATTCACCCCTCCACTTT.

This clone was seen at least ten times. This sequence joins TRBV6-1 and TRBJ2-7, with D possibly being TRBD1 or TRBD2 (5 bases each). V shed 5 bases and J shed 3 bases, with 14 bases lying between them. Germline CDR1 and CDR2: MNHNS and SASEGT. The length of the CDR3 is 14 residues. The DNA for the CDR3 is TGTGCCAGCAGTTTGCCGGGACGTAGCTACGAGCAGTACTTC. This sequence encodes CASSLPGRSYEQYF.